A selection of T cell receptor beta chains follows, all from one sample in a study of blood T cell repertoires in COVID-19. Using immunoSEQ multiplex PCR, the repertoire was profiled, and TCRdb retains in-frame clones only, with some absent. The data show roughly 60,000 clones, with about nine tenths seen just once and around 9.1% held by the top ten. The sequencing input was peripheral blood. Receptors originate from a human donor with acute or convalescent COVID-19. The donor label of this sample is uncertain. Both conserved end residues are part of each CDR3. The D gene is left open where the match is weak. Only part of the rows carry a size: once, few, many, or a class if the clone is expanded.

clone size: -
J gene: TRBJ1-4
V gene: TRBV27
D gene: TRBD1
CDR3 DNA: TGTGCCAGCAGTTTATCTCGATTTTACAGGGGGGGAAATGAAAAACTGTTTTTT
CDR3 protein: CASSLSRFYRGGNEKLFF

clone size: -
J gene: TRBJ2-6
V gene: TRBV6-1
D gene: TRBD1
CDR3 DNA: TGTGCCAGCAGTGTAACCAGGGGGCGGGTTTCCGGGGCCAACGTCCTGACTTTC
CDR3 protein: CASSVTRGRVSGANVLTF

clone size: -
J gene: TRBJ2-7
V gene: TRBV5-4
D gene: -
CDR3 DNA: TGTGCCAGCAGCTCTATCGACAGTTCCTACGAGCAGTACTTC
CDR3 protein: CASSSIDSSYEQYF

clone size: -
J gene: TRBJ2-3
V gene: TRBV7-6
D gene: TRBD2
CDR3 DNA: TGTGCCAGCAGCTCGGGACTAGCGGGGGGCGGCGCAGATACGCAGTATTTT
CDR3 protein: CASSSGLAGGGADTQYF

clone size: -
J gene: TRBJ2-3
V gene: TRBV5-6
D gene: -
CDR3 DNA: TGTGCCAGCAGCTTGGGGACACTTTTTATTACAGATACGCAGTATTTT
CDR3 protein: CASSLGTLFITDTQYF

clone size: few
J gene: TRBJ2-3
V gene: TRBV30
D gene: -
CDR3 DNA: TGTGCCTGGAGTGAACAGGGACCAGATACGCAGTATTTT
CDR3 protein: CAWSEQGPDTQYF

clone size: -
J gene: TRBJ2-1
V gene: TRBV11-2
D gene: -
CDR3 DNA: TGTGCCAGCAGCTTAGGGACTCAAAATGAGCAGTTCTTC
CDR3 protein: CASSLGTQNEQFF

clone size: once
J gene: TRBJ2-5
V gene: TRBV6-1
D gene: -
CDR3 DNA: TGTGCCAGCACTCGGACAGTCGTACAAGAGACCCAGTACTTC
CDR3 protein: CASTRTVVQETQYF

clone size: -
J gene: TRBJ2-1
V gene: TRBV28
D gene: TRBD2
CDR3 DNA: TGTGCCAGCAGTTTATTAGGACTAGCGGCTGACCGGTACAATGAGCAGTTCTTC
CDR3 protein: CASSLLGLAADRYNEQFF

clone size: -
J gene: TRBJ2-2
V gene: TRBV19
D gene: -
CDR3 DNA: TGTGCCAGTAGTATGAGCAGGGGAAACACCGGGGAGCTGTTTTTT
CDR3 protein: CASSMSRGNTGELFF

clone size: -
J gene: TRBJ1-1
V gene: TRBV6-5
D gene: -
CDR3 DNA: TGTGCCAGCAGTTACACCGAGGGCAACACTGAAGCTTTCTTT
CDR3 protein: CASSYTEGNTEAFF

clone size: -
J gene: TRBJ1-2
V gene: TRBV11-2
D gene: -
CDR3 DNA: TGTGCCAGCAGACCGGGGGATTTAGCCTATGGCTACACCTTC
CDR3 protein: CASRPGDLAYGYTF

clone size: -
J gene: TRBJ2-5
V gene: TRBV11-2
D gene: -
CDR3 DNA: TGTGCCAGCAGCTTTACAGACCCGACCTTTGGGACCCAGTACTTC
CDR3 protein: CASSFTDPTFGTQYF

clone size: -
J gene: TRBJ1-5
V gene: TRBV19
D gene: -
CDR3 DNA: TGTGCCAGTAGTAGCCAGGGGAGACAGCCCCAGCATTTT
CDR3 protein: CASSSQGRQPQHF

clone size: -
J gene: TRBJ1-1
V gene: TRBV27
D gene: -
CDR3 DNA: TGTGCCAGCAATTCACTGGGGGGGATGAACACTGAAGCTTTCTTT
CDR3 protein: CASNSLGGMNTEAFF

clone size: once
J gene: TRBJ1-2
V gene: TRBV27
D gene: -
CDR3 DNA: TGTGCCAGCAGTCTGGAACAGGACGGAGGCTACACCTTC
CDR3 protein: CASSLEQDGGYTF

clone size: -
J gene: TRBJ2-2
V gene: TRBV2
D gene: -
CDR3 DNA: TGTGCCAGCCGTCCCATGAGCGCGAACACCGGGGAGCTGTTTTTT
CDR3 protein: CASRPMSANTGELFF

clone size: -
J gene: TRBJ2-2
V gene: TRBV6-5
D gene: TRBD1
CDR3 DNA: TGTGCCAGCAGGTCGACAGGGGGGGACGGGGAGCTGTTTTTT
CDR3 protein: CASRSTGGDGELFF

clone size: -
J gene: TRBJ2-5
V gene: TRBV20-1
D gene: -
CDR3 DNA: TGCAGTGCTAGTCCTTACGACAGGGGAGGGGAGACCCAGTACTTC
CDR3 protein: CSASPYDRGGETQYF

clone size: -
J gene: TRBJ1-4
V gene: TRBV9
D gene: -
CDR3 DNA: TGTGCCAGCAGCCCCCGACGGGACTCTAATGAAAAACTGTTTTTT
CDR3 protein: CASSPRRDSNEKLFF

clone size: once
J gene: TRBJ1-2
V gene: TRBV28
D gene: -
CDR3 DNA: TGTGCCAGCACCTCCGGTTGGGGGGATGGCTACACCTTC
CDR3 protein: CASTSGWGDGYTF

clone size: -
J gene: TRBJ2-1
V gene: TRBV7-9
D gene: -
CDR3 DNA: TGTGCCAGCAGCCCTAGTTCCAGCTCCTACAATGAGCAGTTCTTC
CDR3 protein: CASSPSSSSYNEQFF

clone size: -
J gene: TRBJ2-3
V gene: TRBV10-2
D gene: -
CDR3 DNA: TGCGCCAGCAGTGAGGCGGCAGGGTTGTCAGATACGCAGTATTTT
CDR3 protein: CASSEAAGLSDTQYF

clone size: -
J gene: TRBJ1-5
V gene: TRBV2
D gene: TRBD1
CDR3 DNA: TGTGCCAGCATGCAGGGGGCTTGGACTCAGCCCCAGCATTTT
CDR3 protein: CASMQGAWTQPQHF

clone size: few
J gene: TRBJ2-5
V gene: TRBV14
D gene: TRBD2
CDR3 DNA: TGTGCCAGCAGCCAAGACTGGCTAGCGGGGGAAGAGACCCAGTACTTC
CDR3 protein: CASSQDWLAGEETQYF

clone size: -
J gene: TRBJ1-4
V gene: TRBV9
D gene: TRBD1
CDR3 DNA: TGTGCCAGCACCCGTACAGGGGGCGATTGGGAAAAACTGTTTTTT
CDR3 protein: CASTRTGGDWEKLFF

clone size: -
J gene: TRBJ1-5
V gene: TRBV5-1
D gene: TRBD1
CDR3 DNA: TGCGCCAGCAGCTTCGGGACAGCTAATCAGCCCCAGCATTTT
CDR3 protein: CASSFGTANQPQHF

clone size: -
J gene: TRBJ2-1
V gene: TRBV24-1
D gene: TRBD2
CDR3 DNA: TGTGCCACCAGTGATCCCAGGAGCGGGGGGGCCCCCTACAATGAGCAGTTCTTC
CDR3 protein: CATSDPRSGGAPYNEQFF

clone size: medium-sized
J gene: TRBJ2-5
V gene: TRBV2
D gene: TRBD2
CDR3 DNA: TGTGCCAGCAGTGAAGCTAGCGGGGGCCAAGAGACCCAGTACTTC
CDR3 protein: CASSEASGGQETQYF

clone size: -
J gene: TRBJ2-2
V gene: TRBV27
D gene: TRBD2
CDR3 DNA: TGTGCCAGCAGTTCCACACGACTAGCGGGAGCTGTAGCCGGGGAGCTGTTTTTT
CDR3 protein: CASSSTRLAGAVAGELFF

clone size: once
J gene: TRBJ2-5
V gene: TRBV10-2
D gene: TRBD2
CDR3 DNA: TGCGCCAGCAGTGAGCCTAGCGGGGGGTTGGAGACCCAGTACTTC
CDR3 protein: CASSEPSGGLETQYF

clone size: -
J gene: TRBJ1-3
V gene: TRBV5-6
D gene: TRBD1
CDR3 DNA: TGTGCCAGCAGCACACCAGGGGGTTTCTCTGGAAACACCATATATTTT
CDR3 protein: CASSTPGGFSGNTIYF

clone size: -
J gene: TRBJ2-2
V gene: TRBV7-7
D gene: TRBD2
CDR3 DNA: TGTGCCAGCAGCTTATTGTCTAGCGGGGCCGATTCCGGGGAGCTGTTTTTT
CDR3 protein: CASSLLSSGADSGELFF

clone size: -
J gene: TRBJ1-2
V gene: TRBV10-3
D gene: TRBD1
CDR3 DNA: TGTGCCACCAAGACAGGGGGCTACTATGGCTACACCTTC
CDR3 protein: CATKTGGYYGYTF

clone size: -
J gene: TRBJ1-5
V gene: TRBV20-1
D gene: -
CDR3 DNA: TGCAGTGCTAGTCCGGGAAGCAATCAGCCCCAGCATTTT
CDR3 protein: CSASPGSNQPQHF

clone size: -
J gene: TRBJ1-5
V gene: TRBV6-6
D gene: -
CDR3 DNA: TGTGCCAGCAGTACGGGACAGCCCCAGCATTTT
CDR3 protein: CASSTGQPQHF

clone size: -
J gene: TRBJ2-4
V gene: TRBV12-5
D gene: TRBD2
CDR3 DNA: TGTGCTAGTGAGCTGGGGAGGGAGGCCAAAAACATTCAGTACTTC
CDR3 protein: CASELGREAKNIQYF

clone size: -
J gene: TRBJ2-7
V gene: TRBV18
D gene: -
CDR3 DNA: TGTGCCAGCTCACGAGACTCCTACGAGCAGTACTTC
CDR3 protein: CASSRDSYEQYF

clone size: once
J gene: TRBJ2-3
V gene: TRBV5-6
D gene: TRBD1
CDR3 DNA: TGTGCCAGCAGCATGCGGGACAGGGGGATGGATACGCAGTATTTT
CDR3 protein: CASSMRDRGMDTQYF

clone size: -
J gene: TRBJ2-5
V gene: TRBV5-1
D gene: TRBD2
CDR3 DNA: TGCGCCAGCAGCAAAGCGGGGAGGGGAGAGACCCAGTACTTC
CDR3 protein: CASSKAGRGETQYF

clone size: once
J gene: TRBJ2-5
V gene: TRBV7-9
D gene: -
CDR3 DNA: TGTGCCAGCAGCTCTCCGGGCCCCACTAGGACCCAGTACTTC
CDR3 protein: CASSSPGPTRTQYF

clone size: -
J gene: TRBJ2-2
V gene: TRBV7-9
D gene: -
CDR3 DNA: TGTGCCAGCAGCTTAGACGGGTTCACCGGGGAGCTGTTTTTT
CDR3 protein: CASSLDGFTGELFF

clone size: few
J gene: TRBJ1-6
V gene: TRBV28
D gene: -
CDR3 DNA: TGTGCCAGCAGTGGGGAGTTTTTCAGGGGAGTCTCACCCCTCCACTTT
CDR3 protein: CASSGEFFRGVSPLHF

clone size: -
J gene: TRBJ2-3
V gene: TRBV29-1
D gene: TRBD2
CDR3 DNA: TGCAGCTACCTTGGGGGAGGGGCCTTGTATTTT
CDR3 protein: CSYLGGGALYF

clone size: -
J gene: TRBJ1-4
V gene: TRBV5-1
D gene: TRBD1
CDR3 DNA: TGCGCCAGCAGTAGGGACAGGCGTAATGAAAAACTGTTTTTT
CDR3 protein: CASSRDRRNEKLFF

clone size: -
J gene: TRBJ2-5
V gene: TRBV29-1
D gene: -
CDR3 DNA: TGCAGCGTTGCCCGAGAGACCCAGTACTTC
CDR3 protein: CSVARETQYF

clone size: -
J gene: TRBJ2-1
V gene: TRBV5-1
D gene: -
CDR3 DNA: TGCGCCAGCAGCTTGCTAGGTGATGAGCAGTTCTTC
CDR3 protein: CASSLLGDEQFF

clone size: -
J gene: TRBJ1-1
V gene: TRBV6-6
D gene: -
CDR3 DNA: TGTGCCAGCAGTTACACCACGACAGGGAACACTGAAGCTTTCTTT
CDR3 protein: CASSYTTTGNTEAFF

clone size: -
J gene: TRBJ2-5
V gene: TRBV10-1
D gene: TRBD1
CDR3 DNA: TGCGCCAGCAGTGACACCGGACAGGGTGAAGAGACCCAGTACTTC
CDR3 protein: CASSDTGQGEETQYF

clone size: -
J gene: TRBJ1-6
V gene: TRBV5-6
D gene: -
CDR3 DNA: TGTGCCAGCAGCGACCTAAGACAGGTTAATAATTCACCCCTCCACTTT
CDR3 protein: CASSDLRQVNNSPLHF

clone size: -
J gene: TRBJ2-3
V gene: TRBV27
D gene: -
CDR3 DNA: TGTGCCAGCGGATTAACAGGGTATGGCACAGATACGCAGTATTTT
CDR3 protein: CASGLTGYGTDTQYF

clone size: -
J gene: TRBJ2-7
V gene: TRBV10-3
D gene: -
CDR3 DNA: TGTGCCATCGGGGGCGGGAGAGACTACGAGCAGTACTTC
CDR3 protein: CAIGGGRDYEQYF